This paragraph covers one TCR beta chain sequence. CDR1 is SNHLY, CDR2 FYNNEI, per germline. V lost 6 bases, J lost 4 bases, and 6 bases lay in between. The CDR3 length is 12 residues. Libraries were prepared by immunoSEQ multiplex PCR; TCRdb keeps only in-frame clonotypes and omits some of them. The table records roughly 250,000 clones, around 82% of them present only once. This sample was taken from a study of blood T cell repertoires in COVID-19. In the study overall: Sites across the United States, Italy and Spain contributed samples from acute and convalescent COVID-19. In each case, the material was cDNA or gDNA derived from T cells, B-cell-depleted T cells, or PBMCs.

The sequence was obtained from a human donor in a cohort sampled during active COVID-19. Sequenced material: peripheral blood. The V gene is TRBV2, the J gene TRBJ1-4; D may be TRBD1 (5 bases). The CDR3 DNA reads as TGTGCCAGCAGGGACAATAATGAAAAACTGTTTTTT. It encodes CASRDNNEKLFF.